One and the same sample provided the 24 T cell receptor beta chains below, sequenced in a study of T cell responses to AZD1222 COVID-19 vaccine. TCRdb keeps only in-frame clones here, not all; method: immunoSEQ multiplex PCR. The table has some 53,000 clones, roughly 90% seen once. The material sequenced was peripheral blood, taken 28 days after the second AZD1222 dose. These receptors all come from an adult who received the AZD1222 COVID-19 vaccine.

V usage is TRBV19 and J usage is TRBJ1-2; 8 bases fit TRBD1. In germline, CDR1 is LNHDA, CDR2 SQIVND (reference sequence). The CDR3 runs 14 residues. V lost 3 bases to trimming and J lost 8 bases; unmatched junction nucleotides: 8. The DNA of the CDR3 is TGTGCCAGTAGTATGATAGGGACAGGTTACGGCTACACCTTC. Its protein is CASSMIGTGYGYTF.

This rearrangement joins TRBV6-2 or TRBV6-3 to TRBJ2-5, with TRBD2 identical over 12 bases. The CDR3 spans 16 residues. V trimming: 6 bases; J trimming: 7 bases; junction bases outside the gene matches: 12. Germline values: CDR1 MNHEY, CDR2 SVGEGT. CDR3 protein: CASSARLAGVGATQYF. CDR3 in DNA: TGTGCCAGCAGCGCCAGACTAGCGGGAGTGGGAGCGACCCAGTACTTC.

The chain recombines TRBV28 with TRBJ2-1, with D perhaps TRBD2 (5 bases). Germline V gene data show CDR1 as MDHEN and CDR2 as SYDVKM. V was pared by 5 bases and J by 7 bases, with 12 bases between. The CDR3 covers 13 residues. The CDR3 reads CASSGPSSNEQFF. For the CDR3, the DNA is TGTGCCAGCAGTGGGCCTAGCTCAAATGAGCAGTTCTTC.

The rearrangement uses TRBV10-2 and TRBJ2-1; 8 positions match TRBD2. CDR1 is WSHSY and CDR2 is SAAADI in the germline V gene. The CDR3 has 13 amino acids. Trimming removed 11 bases from V and 5 bases from J; junction bases left unmatched: 8. The CDR3 protein is CAAGTRENNEQFF. DNA of the CDR3: TGCGCCGCCGGGACTAGGGAGAACAATGAGCAGTTCTTC.

The V gene is TRBV11-2, the J gene TRBJ2-3; unclear D gene. Trimming pared 0 bases from V and 6 bases from J, leaving 10 bases between. In germline, CDR1 is SGHAT, CDR2 FQNNGV. This CDR3 has 14 amino acids. This CDR3 is CASSLERSGDTQYF. The CDR3 coding sequence is TGTGCCAGCAGCTTAGAACGGTCTGGGGATACGCAGTATTTT.

This clone has just a few counts. V gene TRBV5-1 combines with J gene TRBJ2-3; 10 nucleotides agree with TRBD2. The V and J ends lost 3 bases and 6 bases, in that order; junction bases with no gene match: 19. The CDR3 contains 19 residues. Germline assignment: CDR1 SGHRS and CDR2 YFSETQ. The CDR3, as DNA: TGCGCCAGCAGCTCGGGCCGGACTAGCGGAGGGGGGATCGGGGATACGCAGTATTTT. Translation: CASSSGRTSGGGIGDTQYF. Combining the CDR3 with reference TRBV5-1 and TRBJ2-3 gives the whole variable domain KAGVTQTPRYLIKTRGQQVTLSCSPISGHRSVSWYQQTPGQGLQFLFEYFSETQRNKGNFPGRFSGRQFSNSRSEMNVSTLELGDSALYLCASSSGRTSGGGIGDTQYFGPGTRLTVL.

The gene calls are TRBV10-3 and TRBJ2-3, with 10 bases matching TRBD2. Germline V CDR1 and CDR2: ENHRY, SYGVKD. The CDR3 covers 16 residues. V shed 2 bases and J 5 bases; nucleotides not matched to a gene: 7. The DNA of the CDR3 is TGTGCCATCAGTGAGACGACGGCTAGCGGGAGAGATACGCAGTATTTT. Translating gives CAISETTASGRDTQYF.

J is TRBJ1-1 and V is TRBV6-5, with D perhaps TRBD1 (6 bases). V was trimmed by 10 bases and J by 1 base, leaving 10 bases between them. The CDR3 covers 12 residues. Germline values: CDR1 MNHEY, CDR2 SVGAGI. The CDR3 nucleotides are TGTGCCATCCAGGGGCAGAACACTGAAGCTTTCTTT. Protein sequence: CAIQGQNTEAFF.

V and J are TRBV2 and TRBJ2-1; TRBD1 is a possible D gene (6 bases). V lost 7 bases to trimming and J lost 15 bases, with 25 bases between them. CDR1 SNHLY and CDR2 FYNNEI come from the germline V gene. This CDR3 comprises 14 residues. The chain's CDR3 is CASTSGHLDWWSFF. The CDR3 nucleotides are TGTGCCAGCACTTCGGGACACCTTGACTGGTGGTCGTTCTTC.

V gene TRBV28 combines with J gene TRBJ1-5, with 8 nucleotides matching TRBD1. CDR3 length equals 17 residues. The ends lost 2 bases at V and 0 bases at J; junction bases unmatched: 6. Per the germline V gene, CDR1 is MDHEN and CDR2 is SYDVKM. The CDR3 here is CASSLTGGAHSNQPQHF. In DNA, the CDR3 is TGTGCCAGCAGTTTAACAGGGGGAGCGCATAGCAATCAGCCCCAGCATTTT.

This chain uses TRBV7-2 with TRBJ1-1; D may be TRBD1 (6 bases). V was shortened by 0 bases and J by 1 base, with 9 bases between the two germline ends. From germline, CDR1 is SGHTA and CDR2 FQGNSA. This CDR3 region has 15 residues. This chain's CDR3 is CASSLAGGGNTEAFF. The CDR3 DNA reads TGTGCCAGCAGCTTAGCAGGGGGAGGGAACACTGAAGCTTTCTTT. The full variable domain, rest sourced from reference TRBV7-2 and TRBJ1-1, is GAGVSQSPSNKVTEKGKDVELRCDPISGHTALYWYRQSLGQGLEFLIYFQGNSAPDKSGLPSDRFSAERTGGSVSTLTIQRTQQEDSAVYLCASSLAGGGNTEAFFGQGTRLTVV.

The V and J genes are TRBV2 and TRBJ1-2, with D possibly being TRBD1 (5 bases). Trimming removed 5 bases from V and 4 bases from J, with 14 bases in between. The germline CDR1 and CDR2 sequences are SNHLY and FYNNEI. This CDR3 is 14 amino acids long. CDR3 in DNA: TGTGCCAGCAGTCAGGGTGGGGCCAGCTATGGCTACACCTTC. Protein product: CASSQGGASYGYTF.

The rearrangement links TRBV7-9 to TRBJ1-2; the match to TRBD1 covers 7 bases. Trimming took 5 bases from V and 4 from J; bases not matched to a gene: 7. The length of the CDR3 is 14 residues. Germline-derived CDR1 and CDR2 are SEHNR and FQNEAQ (reference sequence). The CDR3 nucleotides read TGTGCCAGCAGCCCGCCGACAGGGAGCTATGGCTACACCTTC. The encoded protein is CASSPPTGSYGYTF.

This chain joins TRBV3-1 (or the pseudogene TRBV3-2) and TRBJ1-6; perhaps TRBD1 as D (5 bases). The V gene lost 2 bases and the J gene lost 7 bases, with 9 bases spanning the gap. The CDR3 runs to 14 residues. The germline V gene has CDR1 LGHDT and CDR2 YNNKEL (reference sequence). The CDR3, as DNA: TGTGCCAGCAGCCAACCAGGGTTGAATTCACCCCTCCACTTT. Residues: CASSQPGLNSPLHF.

V is TRBV6-6 and J is TRBJ1-1; no clear D. The CDR3 totals 14 residues. V was pared by 0 bases and J by 6 bases, with 11 bases between. Germline V lookup: CDR1 MNHNY, CDR2 SVGAGI (reference sequence). This CDR3 reads CASSYSMVTPEAFF. CDR3 DNA: TGTGCCAGCAGTTACTCGATGGTAACGCCTGAAGCTTTCTTT.

This clone was seen more than once but under ten times. V usage is TRBV5-6 and J usage is TRBJ2-5; a possible D gene is TRBD1 (5 bases). This CDR3 has 12 residues. Germline CDR1 reads SGHDT; CDR2 reads YYEEEE. Trimming removed 3 bases at V and 5 bases at J, with 8 bases between. The CDR3 nucleotides read TGTGCCAGCAGCTGGACACAGGAGACCCAGTACTTC. Protein: CASSWTQETQYF.

The DNA for the CDR3 is TGTGCCAGCAGTCGTCGACTAGCGGGAGGGCGAGATACGCAGTATTTT. Translated, it gives CASSRRLAGGRDTQYF. The chain joins TRBV6-2 or TRBV6-3 to TRBJ2-3, with 14 bases that match TRBD2. Germline CDR1 is MNHEY and CDR2 is SVGEGT. V gave up 5 bases and J gave up 5 bases; unmatched junction bases: 6. The CDR3 extends over 16 amino acids.

The J gene is TRBJ2-2, the V gene TRBV9; D unresolved. This CDR3 region has 16 residues. Germline V gives CDR1 SGDLS, CDR2 YYNGEE. With 0 bases removed from V and 1 base from J, the gap between germline ends came to 10 bases. The CDR3 sequence is CASSVEEGMNTGELFF. The CDR3 region has the DNA TGTGCCAGCAGCGTAGAGGAAGGAATGAACACCGGGGAGCTGTTTTTT.

The chain joins TRBV6-2 or TRBV6-3 to TRBJ2-3; tentatively, D is TRBD2 (6 bases). Between the trimmed V and J ends, which lost 4 bases and 4 bases, there was a span of 12 bases. This CDR3 is built from 14 residues. Germline CDR1 and CDR2: MNHEY and SVGEGT. The CDR3 protein is CASSWGVGADTQYF. CDR3 DNA sequence: TGTGCCAGCAGTTGGGGGGTAGGGGCAGATACGCAGTATTTT.

This clone appeared a single time. The V and J genes are TRBV3-1 (or the pseudogene TRBV3-2) and TRBJ2-3; 11 nucleotides align to TRBD2. Looked up from germline, CDR1 is LGHDT and CDR2 is YNNKEL (reference sequence). CDR3 length: 18 residues. The V and J ends lost 3 bases and 0 bases, in that order; junction bases with no gene match: 8. This CDR3 reads CASSHLAGGLISTDTQYF. In DNA form, the CDR3 reads TGTGCCAGCAGCCATCTAGCGGGAGGCCTAATTAGCACAGATACGCAGTATTTT.

The genes are TRBV27 and TRBJ2-1, with 7 bases matching TRBD1. The V gene's germline CDR1 is MNHEY and CDR2 SMNVEV (reference sequence). Trimming cost V 3 bases and J 2 bases; bases outside gene matches: 4. The CDR3 is made up of 15 amino acids. The chain's CDR3 is CASSFDRATYNEQFF. CDR3 bases: TGTGCCAGCAGTTTTGACAGGGCTACCTACAATGAGCAGTTCTTC.

This chain uses TRBV6-6 with TRBJ2-5; 7 nucleotides match TRBD2. After removal of 6 bases from V and 3 bases from J, the junction contained 7 bases not matched to a gene. The CDR3 is 14 amino acids. Germline V lookup: CDR1 MNHNY, CDR2 SVGAGI (reference sequence). The CDR3 sequence: CASSPGLPKETQYF. CDR3 coding DNA: TGTGCCAGCAGCCCGGGACTACCTAAAGAGACCCAGTACTTC.

V is TRBV29-1 and J is TRBJ1-2; no definite D call. From germline, CDR1 is SQVTM and CDR2 ANQGSEA. With 7 bases removed from V and 8 bases from J, the gap between germline ends came to 8 bases. This CDR3 is built from 9 residues. The CDR3 DNA reads TGCAGCGATGGGAGGGGCTACACCTTC. Amino acid sequence: CSDGRGYTF.

The genes are TRBV2 and TRBJ1-2, with a possible D match to TRBD1 (6 bases). Deletions cut 0 bases from V and 7 bases from J, with 15 bases between. CDR1 and CDR2 (germline): SNHLY, FYNNEI. The CDR3 totals 15 residues. The CDR3 DNA sequence: TGTGCCAGCAGTGAAGCGTGGGGGCCGGAGGGTGGCTACACCTTC. It is translated as CASSEAWGPEGGYTF.